The rows below give T cell receptor beta chains drawn from one sample of a study of T cell responses to AZD1222 COVID-19 vaccine. Libraries were prepared by immunoSEQ multiplex PCR; TCRdb keeps only in-frame clonotypes and omits some of them. Of over 100,000 clones listed, more than 75% were seen once; the top ten hold under 25%. The sequencing used peripheral blood, collected on day 0 of AZD1222 vaccination. These receptors all come from an adult in good health. The CDR3 runs from the conserved cysteine through the conserved F or W. D genes are given only for firm matches. The size of a clone is reported for some rows only, either as once, few or many, or as a class for expanded clones.

J gene | V gene | clone size | D gene | CDR3 protein | CDR3 DNA
TRBJ2-4 | TRBV5-8 | once | . | CASSPDPGRGKNIQYF | TGTGCCAGCAGCCCGGACCCGGGACGGGGCAAAAACATTCAGTACTTC
TRBJ1-2 | TRBV2 | . | TRBD1 | CASSEQGEGGYTF | TGTGCCAGCAGTGAGCAGGGGGAAGGTGGCTACACCTTC
TRBJ2-4 | TRBV6-6 | . | TRBD1 | CASSSGQGKNIQYF | TGTGCCAGCAGCTCCGGACAGGGCAAAAACATTCAGTACTTC
TRBJ1-2 | TRBV5-5 | . | . | CASSLGSRSNYGYTF | TGTGCCAGCAGCTTGGGCAGCCGGTCTAACTATGGCTACACCTTC
TRBJ2-5 | TRBV6-2/TRBV6-3 | . | TRBD2 | CASSSGLAGGPFQETQYF | TGTGCCAGCAGTTCGGGACTAGCGGGGGGGCCCTTCCAAGAGACCCAGTACTTC
TRBJ2-7 | TRBV27 | . | TRBD1 | CASSSHRQGAYEQYF | TGTGCCAGCAGTTCGCATCGACAGGGGGCCTACGAGCAGTACTTC
TRBJ1-4 | TRBV6-5 | . | . | CASMVKGNEKLFF | TGTGCCAGCATGGTTAAAGGCAATGAAAAACTGTTTTTT
TRBJ2-1 | TRBV5-4 | . | TRBD2 | CASSLAGDNEQFF | TGTGCCAGCAGCTTAGCGGGGGACAATGAGCAGTTCTTC
TRBJ2-7 | TRBV4-3 | once | TRBD2 | CASSLWLAGAYEQYF | TGCGCCAGCAGCCTTTGGCTAGCGGGGGCCTACGAGCAGTACTTC
TRBJ2-1 | TRBV15 | . | . | CATSRAPKLWSEQFF | TGTGCCACCAGCAGAGCTCCAAAGCTTTGGAGTGAGCAGTTCTTC
TRBJ2-7 | TRBV15 | . | . | CATSREYEDSYEQYF | TGTGCCACCAGCAGGGAGTACGAGGACTCCTACGAGCAGTACTTC
TRBJ1-4 | TRBV28 | . | . | CASSPSNRDSYEKLFF | TGTGCCAGCAGCCCCTCGAATAGGGACTCTTATGAAAAACTGTTTTTT
TRBJ1-2 | TRBV5-6 | . | . | CASSPGDYGYTF | TGTGCCAGCAGCCCAGGGGACTATGGCTACACCTTC
TRBJ2-7 | TRBV2 | . | TRBD1 | CASRQGPAYEQYF | TGTGCCAGCAGACAGGGGCCAGCCTACGAGCAGTACTTC
TRBJ1-2 | TRBV28 | . | . | CATTDRDYYGYTF | TGTGCCACCACTGACAGAGACTACTATGGCTACACCTTC
TRBJ1-1 | TRBV7-2 | . | . | CASSFGGMNTEAFF | TGTGCCAGCAGCTTTGGAGGCATGAACACTGAAGCTTTCTTT
TRBJ2-2 | TRBV28 | . | TRBD2 | CASSLTSGGSSGELFF | TGTGCCAGCAGTTTAACTAGCGGGGGGAGCTCCGGGGAGCTGTTTTTT
TRBJ2-1 | TRBV5-1 | . | TRBD2 | CASSVKVGGNEQFF | TGCGCCAGCAGCGTAAAGGTGGGAGGGAATGAGCAGTTCTTC
TRBJ1-1 | TRBV7-6 | . | . | CASSLALNTEAFF | TGTGCCAGCAGCTTAGCCCTTAACACTGAAGCTTTCTTT
TRBJ1-3 | TRBV6-6 | . | . | CASSYKDSSSGNTIYF | TGTGCCAGCAGTTACAAAGACTCGAGCTCTGGAAACACCATATATTTT
TRBJ1-5 | TRBV4-1 | . | TRBD1 | CASSQGGRTGGIQPQHF | TGCGCCAGCAGCCAAGGAGGAAGGACAGGGGGCATTCAGCCCCAGCATTTT
TRBJ1-5 | TRBV24-1 | . | . | CATSGVSHSNQPQHF | TGTGCCACCAGTGGTGTCTCCCATTCCAATCAGCCCCAGCATTTT
TRBJ1-1 | TRBV7-8 | . | . | CASSPGETEAFF | TGTGCCAGCAGCCCGGGGGAAACTGAAGCTTTCTTT
TRBJ2-1 | TRBV3-1/TRBV3-2 | . | . | CASSQVGGGRGEQFF | TGTGCCAGCAGCCAAGTAGGGGGGGGCCGCGGTGAGCAGTTCTTC
TRBJ1-2 | TRBV5-4 | . | TRBD1 | CASSPGGQGGGYTF | TGTGCCAGCAGCCCCGGGGGACAGGGCGGTGGCTACACCTTC
TRBJ1-2 | TRBV7-2 | few | TRBD1 | CASSLEFAGTGEDGYTF | TGTGCCAGCAGCTTAGAGTTCGCAGGGACAGGGGAGGATGGCTACACCTTC
TRBJ2-5 | TRBV15 | . | TRBD2 | CATSRVPGGLETQYF | TGTGCCACCAGCAGAGTCCCGGGGGGGCTAGAGACCCAGTACTTC
TRBJ2-2 | TRBV11-3 | . | . | CASSSRTKTGELFF | TGTGCCAGCAGCTCGAGGACCAAAACCGGGGAGCTGTTTTTT
TRBJ1-2 | TRBV6-6 | . | . | CASSRDVDYGYTF | TGTGCCAGCAGCCGTGATGTGGACTATGGCTACACCTTC
TRBJ1-5 | TRBV4-2 | . | TRBD1 | CASSQDIPGGDQPQHF | TGTGCCAGCAGCCAAGATATACCAGGGGGCGATCAGCCCCAGCATTTT
TRBJ2-2 | TRBV5-6 | . | TRBD2 | CASSSLPGGPDTGELFF | TGTGCCAGCAGCTCCCTTCCGGGGGGGCCCGACACCGGGGAGCTGTTTTTT
TRBJ2-2 | TRBV5-1 | . | . | CASSLDAASTGELFF | TGCGCCAGCAGCTTGGATGCAGCTAGCACCGGGGAGCTGTTTTTT
TRBJ2-7 | TRBV5-1 | . | . | CASSLAYSGREQYF | TGCGCCAGCAGCTTGGCCTACTCGGGGCGCGAGCAGTACTTC
TRBJ2-5 | TRBV6-2/TRBV6-3 | . | TRBD2 | CASSYISGGSETQYF | TGTGCCAGCAGTTATATTAGCGGGGGGTCAGAGACCCAGTACTTC
TRBJ1-4 | TRBV18 | . | . | CASSPPEYTNEKLFF | TGTGCCAGCTCACCACCAGAATACACTAATGAAAAACTGTTTTTT
TRBJ1-1 | TRBV7-7 | once | TRBD1 | CASSPWDRSDGGTEAFF | TGTGCTAGCAGCCCCTGGGACAGGTCTGACGGGGGCACTGAAGCTTTCTTT
TRBJ1-5 | TRBV6-2/TRBV6-3 | . | TRBD1 | CASSYSTGAQPQHF | TGTGCCAGCAGTTACTCGACAGGGGCTCAGCCCCAGCATTTT
TRBJ2-1 | TRBV27 | . | . | CASSFVSGEQFF | TGTGCCAGCAGTTTCGTCTCGGGTGAGCAGTTCTTC
TRBJ1-4 | TRBV5-1 | . | TRBD1 | CASSLGQGGEKLFF | TGCGCCAGCAGCTTAGGCCAGGGGGGTGAAAAACTGTTTTTT
TRBJ2-7 | TRBV19 | . | . | CASSGGLGAYEQYF | TGTGCCAGTAGTGGGGGTTTAGGAGCCTACGAGCAGTACTTC
TRBJ1-2 | TRBV5-8 | . | . | CASSLGASNYGYTF | TGTGCCAGCAGCCTGGGGGCGTCTAACTATGGCTACACCTTC
TRBJ1-5 | TRBV7-9 | . | TRBD1 | CASSSDRNHQPQHF | TGTGCCAGCAGCTCGGACAGGAATCATCAGCCCCAGCATTTT
TRBJ2-7 | TRBV19 | . | . | CASSTGYEQYF | TGTGCCAGTAGTACAGGGTACGAGCAGTACTTC
TRBJ1-5 | TRBV6-5 | . | . | CASRTDLGQPQHF | TGTGCCAGCAGGACAGACCTTGGTCAGCCCCAGCATTTT
TRBJ2-2 | TRBV7-3 | . | TRBD1 | CASSPTGARSNTGELFF | TGTGCCAGCAGCCCAACAGGGGCTCGGTCGAACACCGGGGAGCTGTTTTTT
TRBJ2-2 | TRBV24-1 | . | . | CATSDFFRDPGELFF | TGTGCCACCAGTGATTTTTTTAGGGACCCCGGGGAGCTGTTTTTT
TRBJ1-6 | TRBV4-1 | . | . | CASSQGARHSPLHF | TGCGCCAGCAGCCAGGGGGCTCGGCATTCACCCCTCCACTTT
TRBJ1-1 | TRBV2 | . | TRBD1 | CASSARTGNTEAFF | TGTGCCAGCAGTGCAAGGACAGGGAACACTGAAGCTTTCTTT
TRBJ1-3 | TRBV18 | . | . | CASSPGLRGGNTIYF | TGTGCCAGCTCACCCGGGCTACGGGGAGGAAACACCATATATTTT
TRBJ1-2 | TRBV5-1 | . | . | CASSSRVDYGYTF | TGCGCCAGCAGCTCCAGGGTGGACTATGGCTACACCTTC
TRBJ1-5 | TRBV20-1 | . | . | CSASRDTARGSPQHF | TGCAGTGCCAGTCGGGATACGGCCAGGGGCTCGCCCCAGCATTTT
TRBJ1-5 | TRBV2 | . | TRBD1 | CASNLPGQGTNQPQHF | TGTGCCAGCAACCTCCCGGGACAGGGGACTAATCAGCCCCAGCATTTT
TRBJ2-1 | TRBV7-2 | . | TRBD2 | CASSSPGGVNEQFF | TGTGCCAGCAGCTCCCCGGGGGGGGTCAATGAGCAGTTCTTC
TRBJ2-7 | TRBV18 | . | TRBD1 | CASSPPGQSYEQYF | TGTGCCAGCTCACCCCCGGGACAGTCCTACGAGCAGTACTTC
TRBJ1-4 | TRBV18 | . | . | CASSLRDKANEKLFF | TGTGCCAGCTCACTAAGGGACAAAGCTAATGAAAAACTGTTTTTT
TRBJ2-7 | TRBV3-1/TRBV3-2 | few | . | CASSHLGSYEQYF | TGTGCCAGCAGCCATCTGGGTTCCTACGAGCAGTACTTC
TRBJ1-2 | TRBV18 | . | . | CASSPFSRGNYGYTF | TGTGCCAGCTCACCCTTCTCTAGGGGTAACTATGGCTACACCTTC
TRBJ2-2 | TRBV11-3 | . | TRBD1 | CASSITGGAGTGELFF | TGTGCCAGCAGCATCACAGGGGGCGCGGGCACCGGGGAGCTGTTTTTT
TRBJ2-1 | TRBV18 | once | . | CASSQNDRGEQFF | TGTGCCAGCTCCCAGAACGACCGGGGGGAGCAGTTCTTC
TRBJ1-1 | TRBV2 | . | TRBD1 | CASRAYRGTEAFF | TGTGCCAGCAGGGCCTACAGGGGCACTGAAGCTTTCTTT